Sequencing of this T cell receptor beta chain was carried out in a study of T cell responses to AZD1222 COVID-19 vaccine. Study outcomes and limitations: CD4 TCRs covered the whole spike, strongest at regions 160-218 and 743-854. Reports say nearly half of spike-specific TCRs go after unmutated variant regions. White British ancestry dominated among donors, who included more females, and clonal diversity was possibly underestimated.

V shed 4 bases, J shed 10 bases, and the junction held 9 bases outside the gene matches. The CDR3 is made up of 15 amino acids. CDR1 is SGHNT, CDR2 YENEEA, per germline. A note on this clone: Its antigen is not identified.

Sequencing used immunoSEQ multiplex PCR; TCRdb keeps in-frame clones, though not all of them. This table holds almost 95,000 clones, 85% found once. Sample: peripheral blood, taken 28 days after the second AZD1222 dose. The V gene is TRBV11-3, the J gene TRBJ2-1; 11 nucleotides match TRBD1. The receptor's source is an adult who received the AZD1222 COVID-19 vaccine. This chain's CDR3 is CASSSGTGGGGEQFF. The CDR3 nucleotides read TGTGCCAGCAGCTCCGGGACAGGGGGAGGAGGAGAGCAGTTCTTC.